Presented here are 21 T cell receptor beta chains from one specimen sequenced in a study of CD8+ T cells in alopecia areata. Treatment described: oral pan-JAK inhibitor, 5-10 mg twice daily. TCR sequencing used cDNA made by reverse transcription of extracted RNA. Clones were sequenced by immunoSEQ multiplex PCR, and TCRdb holds only the in-frame ones, with some missing. In the table there are 120,000 or so clones, 61% of which are singletons. Specimen: CD4+ T cells sorted from blood, collected at week 4, from a patient treated with tofacitinib. These receptors were taken from a human donor with alopecia areata.

The chain carries TRBV7-2 and TRBJ1-6; D gene uncertain. The CDR3 has 13 residues. Germline CDR1 SGHTA, CDR2 FQGNSA. V gave up 5 bases and J gave up 10 bases, with 12 bases separating them. CDR3 coding DNA: TGTGCCAGCAGCCCCCACGCGGAATCACCCCTCCACTTT. This translates into CASSPHAESPLHF.

This clone has more than one count but fewer than ten. The chain uses TRBV29-1 and TRBJ2-7; D is possibly TRBD2 (6 bases). V was pared by 4 bases and J by 10 bases, with 20 bases between. The CDR3 has 13 residues. The germline V gene has CDR1 SQVTM and CDR2 ANQGSEA. As DNA, the CDR3 is TGCAGCGTTGCCCGAGAATCCTTAGCGGAACAGTACTTC. Protein: CSVARESLAEQYF.

In its sample, this clone was seen a few times. The chain combines TRBV5-4 with TRBJ2-5, with 9 bases identical to TRBD1. Germline CDR1 SGHNT, CDR2 YYREEE (reference sequence). V was clipped by 6 bases and J by 5 bases; unmatched bases: 14. CDR3 length equals 16 residues. The CDR3 DNA reads TGTGCCAGCACATCCGGACAGGGGAAAGGGGAGGAGACCCAGTACTTC. Residues: CASTSGQGKGEETQYF. Drawing the rest from reference TRBV5-4 and TRBJ2-5, the complete variable domain is ETGVTQSPTHLIKTRGQQVTLRCSSQSGHNTVSWYQQALGQGPQFIFQYYREEENGRGNFPPRFSGLQFPNYSSELNVNALELDDSALYLCASTSGQGKGEETQYFGPGTRLLVL.

The genes are TRBV19 and TRBJ2-1, with D unclear. Germline assignment: CDR1 LNHDA and CDR2 SQIVND (reference sequence). This CDR3 contains 16 residues. V was cut by 5 bases and J by 6 bases, with 20 bases left in between. The CDR3 region is CASSPRLRTSFNEQFF. CDR3 nucleotides: TGTGCCAGTAGTCCCCGCCTGCGGACGAGCTTCAATGAGCAGTTCTTC.

CDR3 region: CAWRLTGASNEQFF. The CDR3 DNA is TGTGCCTGGAGGTTAACAGGGGCGAGCAATGAGCAGTTCTTC. The rearrangement links TRBV30 to TRBJ2-1; 7 bases agree with TRBD1. Germline CDR1 and CDR2: GTSNPN and SVGIG (reference sequence). The CDR3 has 14 amino acids. Trimming took 3 bases from V and 6 from J; bases not matched to a gene: 8.

The V and J genes are TRBV19 and TRBJ1-5; 8 positions agree with TRBD1. V trimming: 3 bases; J trimming: 7 bases; junction bases outside the gene matches: 2. Germline assignment: CDR1 LNHDA and CDR2 SQIVND (reference sequence). The CDR3 sequence is 13 residues long. The CDR3 spells CASSIGQGQPQHF. In DNA form, the CDR3 reads TGTGCCAGTAGTATCGGACAGGGCCAGCCCCAGCATTTT.

The chain uses TRBV9 and TRBJ2-5, with a possible D match to TRBD1 (6 bases). The germline CDR1 and CDR2 sequences are SGDLS and YYNGEE. The CDR3 has 15 amino acids. V lost 0 bases to trimming and J lost 0 bases, with 9 bases between them. The CDR3, as DNA: TGTGCCAGCAGCGTAGTGCCAGGGGACCAAGAGACCCAGTACTTC. It translates to CASSVVPGDQETQYF.

This sequence joins TRBV9 and TRBJ2-2; TRBD2 agrees at 9 bases. The junction had 2 bases not matched to a gene; V was cut back by 0 bases and J by 5 bases. The CDR3 has 15 residues. Germline CDR1 and CDR2: SGDLS and YYNGEE. Written as DNA, the CDR3 is TGTGCCAGCAGCGTAGCTAGCGGGGTTACCGGGGAGCTGTTTTTT. Translating it yields CASSVASGVTGELFF.

The chain carries TRBV5-4 and TRBJ2-3; TRBD1 or TRBD2 may be the D gene (5 bases each). V was cut by 5 bases and J by 6 bases, with 13 bases left in between. Germline-derived CDR1 and CDR2 are SGHNT and YYREEE (reference sequence). The CDR3 consists of 13 residues. The CDR3 DNA reads as TGTGCCAGCAGTCGGGACCCCGGGGATACGCAGTATTTT. It codes for CASSRDPGDTQYF.

The rearrangement links TRBV9 to TRBJ1-5, with D hard to call. Trimming cost V 0 bases and J 8 bases, with 9 bases left between them. CDR3 length equals 13 residues. Germline-derived CDR1 and CDR2 are SGDLS and YYNGEE. The CDR3 bases are TGTGCCAGCAGCGTAGTTCCAGGCGAGCCCCAGCATTTT. Encoded protein: CASSVVPGEPQHF.

The chain has TRBV29-1 and TRBJ1-2; 10 bases line up with TRBD1. Germline V gives CDR1 SQVTM, CDR2 ANQGSEA. CDR3 size: 14 residues. Trimming removed 6 bases from V and 2 bases from J; junction bases left unmatched: 6. CDR3 bases: TGCAGCGTGCACCCGGGACAGGGGAACTATGGCTACACCTTC. Its protein product is CSVHPGQGNYGYTF.

The chain joins TRBV25-1 to TRBJ2-7; D is perhaps TRBD1 (5 bases). In germline, CDR1 is MGHDK, CDR2 SYGVNS. This CDR3 has 12 residues. V lost 3 bases, J lost 6 bases, and 9 bases lay in between. CDR3 residues: CASSDPGSEQYF. For the CDR3, the DNA is TGTGCCAGCAGTGATCCAGGGTCCGAGCAGTACTTC.

This clone was seen a few times. The J gene is TRBJ2-1, the V gene TRBV11-2, with 11 nucleotides matching TRBD2. Per germline, CDR1 SGHAT and CDR2 FQNNGV. The V and J ends lost 5 bases and 3 bases, in that order; junction bases with no gene match: 3. The CDR3 is made up of 15 amino acids. As DNA, the CDR3 is TGTGCCAGCAGCCCTACTAGCGGGGGCTACAATGAGCAGTTCTTC. Amino acids: CASSPTSGGYNEQFF.

The V call is TRBV12-5, the J call TRBJ2-1, with TRBD1 matching over 8 bases. The trim removed 6 bases at V and 9 bases at J, leaving 7 bases unmatched. Germline values: CDR1 LGHNT, CDR2 FRNRAP. CDR3 length: 13 amino acids. CDR3 bases: TGTGCTAGTGGCCCCGACAGGGGAGGTGAGCAGTTCTTC. Translating it yields CASGPDRGGEQFF.

The V call is TRBV23-1, the J call TRBJ2-3; D is tentatively TRBD1 or TRBD2 (6 bases each). TRBV23-1 belongs to the ORF category, with a function that is uncertain. The V gene lost 3 bases and the J gene lost 6 bases, with 19 bases spanning the gap. The CDR3 runs to 16 residues. In DNA, the CDR3 is TGCGCCAGCAGTCATCAAAGGCAAAGGGGGGAGGATACGCAGTATTTT. Translated, it gives CASSHQRQRGEDTQYF.

This clone was detected only once. DNA for the CDR3: TGCGCCAGCAGCTTGTCCCCAGCGACTCGGTCCGCTTTCTTT. Protein: CASSLSPATRSAFF. The rearrangement uses TRBV5-1 and TRBJ1-1; D remains ambiguous. Germline-derived CDR1 and CDR2 are SGHRS and YFSETQ. The CDR3 length is 14 residues. V was pared by 1 base and J by 11 bases, with 18 bases between.

The genes are TRBV9 and TRBJ1-6; tentatively, D is TRBD1 (5 bases). Germline CDR1 SGDLS, CDR2 YYNGEE. There are 13 residues in the CDR3. Trimming left V 4 bases short and J 10 bases short, with 12 bases between. This CDR3 is CASSPRGRSPLHF. DNA of the CDR3: TGTGCCAGCAGCCCGCGGGGGAGGTCACCCCTCCACTTT.

CDR3 coding DNA: TGCGCCAGCAGTGGCTCGGGTCGCAATCAGCCCCAGCATTTT. Encoded protein: CASSGSGRNQPQHF. The V call is TRBV10-2, the J call TRBJ1-5; no firm D call. Germline V lookup: CDR1 WSHSY, CDR2 SAAADI. Trimming cost V 4 bases and J 2 bases, with 9 bases left between them. This CDR3 has 14 amino acids.

The rearrangement links TRBV29-1 to TRBJ2-2; tentative D call: TRBD1 (6 bases). CDR3 length equals 13 residues. Germline CDR1 reads SQVTM; CDR2 reads ANQGSEA. Trimming removed 3 bases at V and 6 bases at J, with 11 bases between. The DNA for the CDR3 is TGCAGCGTTGAGACCAGGGGTGCCGGGGAGCTGTTTTTT. Protein product: CSVETRGAGELFF.

The CDR3 DNA sequence: TGTGCCAGCAGCTTAGACCCCCAGGGAACGCAGTATTTT. Translated, it gives CASSLDPQGTQYF. V and J are TRBV11-2 and TRBJ2-3; tentatively, D is TRBD1 (5 bases). The V end lost 0 bases, the J end lost 9 bases, and 10 bases lay between the germline ends. This CDR3 spans 13 amino acids. CDR1 is SGHAT and CDR2 is FQNNGV in the germline V gene. Full variable domain (outside the CDR3, taken from reference TRBV11-2 and TRBJ2-3): EAGVAQSPRYKIIEKRQSVAFWCNPISGHATLYWYQQILGQGPKLLIQFQNNGVVDDSQLPKDRFSAERLKGVDSTLKIQPAKLEDSAVYLCASSLDPQGTQYFGPGTRLTVL.

This clone appeared many times. V and J are TRBV7-9 and TRBJ1-1, with TRBD1 identical over 10 bases. This CDR3 is built from 14 residues. The germline V gene has CDR1 SEHNR and CDR2 FQNEAQ (reference sequence). The ends lost 5 bases at V and 5 bases at J; junction bases unmatched: 5. CDR3 in amino acids: CASSRTGQGTEAFF. The CDR3 bases are TGTGCCAGCAGCCGGACGGGACAGGGGACTGAAGCTTTCTTT. Filled out from reference TRBV7-9 and TRBJ1-1, the complete variable domain reads DTGVSQNPRHKITKRGQNVTFRCDPISEHNRLYWYRQTLGQGPEFLTYFQNEAQLEKSRLLSDRFSAERPKGSFSTLEIQRTEQGDSAMYLCASSRTGQGTEAFFGQGTRLTVV.